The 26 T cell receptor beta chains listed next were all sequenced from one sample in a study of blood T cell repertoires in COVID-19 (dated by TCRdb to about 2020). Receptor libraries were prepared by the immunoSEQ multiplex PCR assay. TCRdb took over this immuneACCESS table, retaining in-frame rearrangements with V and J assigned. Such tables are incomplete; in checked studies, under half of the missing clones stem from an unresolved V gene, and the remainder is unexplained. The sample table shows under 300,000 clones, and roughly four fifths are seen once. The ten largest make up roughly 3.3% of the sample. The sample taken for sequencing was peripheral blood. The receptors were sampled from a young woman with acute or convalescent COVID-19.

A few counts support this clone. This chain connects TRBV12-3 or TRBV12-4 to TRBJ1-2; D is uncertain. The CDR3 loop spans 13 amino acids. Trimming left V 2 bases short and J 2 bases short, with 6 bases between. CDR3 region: CASSLRSNYGYTF. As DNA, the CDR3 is TGTGCCAGCAGTTTACGGTCGAACTATGGCTACACCTTC.

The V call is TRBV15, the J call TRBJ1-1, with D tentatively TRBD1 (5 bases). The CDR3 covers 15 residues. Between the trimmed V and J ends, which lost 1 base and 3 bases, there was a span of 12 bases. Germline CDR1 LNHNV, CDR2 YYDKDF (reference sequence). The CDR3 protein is CATSRGGGSYTEAFF. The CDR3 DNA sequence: TGTGCCACCAGCAGAGGTGGGGGGTCCTACACTGAAGCTTTCTTT. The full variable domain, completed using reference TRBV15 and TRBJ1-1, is DAMVIQNPRYQVTQFGKPVTLSCSQTLNHNVMYWYQQKSSQAPKLLFHYYDKDFNNEADTPDNFQSRRPNTSFCFLDIRSPGLGDTAMYLCATSRGGGSYTEAFFGQGTRLTVV.

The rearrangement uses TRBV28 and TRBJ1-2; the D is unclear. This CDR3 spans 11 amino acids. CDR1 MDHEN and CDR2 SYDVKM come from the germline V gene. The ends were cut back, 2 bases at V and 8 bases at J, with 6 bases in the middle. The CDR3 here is CASSLTGGYTF. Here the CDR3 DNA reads TGTGCCAGCAGTTTAACGGGGGGCTACACCTTC.

The DNA of the CDR3 is TGTGCCAGCAGTTTAATAGCGGGAGGGAACACCGGGGAGCTGTTTTTT. This translates into CASSLIAGGNTGELFF. The gene calls are TRBV27 and TRBJ2-2; 10 bases are a match to TRBD2. The germline V gene encodes CDR1 MNHEY and CDR2 SMNVEV (reference sequence). The ends lost 2 bases at V and 1 base at J; junction bases unmatched: 1. The CDR3 runs to 16 residues.

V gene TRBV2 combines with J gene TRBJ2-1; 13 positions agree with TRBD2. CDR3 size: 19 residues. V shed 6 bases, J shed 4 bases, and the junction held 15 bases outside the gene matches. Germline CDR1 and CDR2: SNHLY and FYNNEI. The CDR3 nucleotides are TGTGCCAGCAGCCCGGGACTAGCGGGACCCCGACAAAAATACAATGAGCAGTTCTTC. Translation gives CASSPGLAGPRQKYNEQFF.

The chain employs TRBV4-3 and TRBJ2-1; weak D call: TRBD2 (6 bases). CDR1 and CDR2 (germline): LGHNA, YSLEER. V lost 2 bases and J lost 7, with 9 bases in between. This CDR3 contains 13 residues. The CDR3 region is CASSQFRGNEQFF. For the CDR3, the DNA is TGCGCCAGCAGCCAATTCCGGGGGAATGAGCAGTTCTTC.

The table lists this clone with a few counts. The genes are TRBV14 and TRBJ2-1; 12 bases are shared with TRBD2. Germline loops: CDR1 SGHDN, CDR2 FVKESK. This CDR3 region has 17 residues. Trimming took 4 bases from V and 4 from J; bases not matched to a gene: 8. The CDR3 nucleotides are TGTGCCAGCAGCCTCGGGAAGGGACTAGCGGGTTACAATGAGCAGTTCTTC. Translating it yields CASSLGKGLAGYNEQFF.

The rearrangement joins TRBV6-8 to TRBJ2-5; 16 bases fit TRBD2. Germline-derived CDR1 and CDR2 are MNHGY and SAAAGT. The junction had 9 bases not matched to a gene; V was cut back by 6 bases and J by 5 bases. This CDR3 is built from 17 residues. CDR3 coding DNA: TGTGCCAGCAGGACGGGACTAGCGGGAGGGCCAGAGGAGACCCAGTACTTC. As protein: CASRTGLAGGPEETQYF.

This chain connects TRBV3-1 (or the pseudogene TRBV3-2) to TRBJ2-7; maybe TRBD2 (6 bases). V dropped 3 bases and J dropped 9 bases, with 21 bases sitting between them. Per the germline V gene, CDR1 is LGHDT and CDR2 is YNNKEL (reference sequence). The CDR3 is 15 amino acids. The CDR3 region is CASSHRGGKVEGQYF. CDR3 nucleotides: TGTGCCAGCAGCCATCGTGGGGGGAAGGTTGAAGGGCAGTACTTC.

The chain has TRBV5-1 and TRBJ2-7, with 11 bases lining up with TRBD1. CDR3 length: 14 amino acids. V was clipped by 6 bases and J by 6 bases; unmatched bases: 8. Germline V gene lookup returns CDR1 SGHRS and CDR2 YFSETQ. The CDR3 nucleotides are TGCGCCAGCACCGGGACAGGGGGATCCGGCGAGCAGTACTTC. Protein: CASTGTGGSGEQYF.

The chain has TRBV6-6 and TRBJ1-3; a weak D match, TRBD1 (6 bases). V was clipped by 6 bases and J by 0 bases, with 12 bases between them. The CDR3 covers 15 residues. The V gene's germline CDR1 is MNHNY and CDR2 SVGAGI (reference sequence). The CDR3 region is CASRQGQDSGNTIYF. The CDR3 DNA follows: TGTGCCAGCAGGCAGGGACAAGACTCTGGAAACACCATATATTTT.

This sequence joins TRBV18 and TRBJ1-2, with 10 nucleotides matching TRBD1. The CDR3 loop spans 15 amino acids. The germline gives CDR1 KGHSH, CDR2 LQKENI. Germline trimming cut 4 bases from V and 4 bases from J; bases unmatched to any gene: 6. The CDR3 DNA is TGTGCCAGCTCACAGGGACAGGGGCAGGGCTATGGCTACACCTTC. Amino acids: CASSQGQGQGYGYTF.

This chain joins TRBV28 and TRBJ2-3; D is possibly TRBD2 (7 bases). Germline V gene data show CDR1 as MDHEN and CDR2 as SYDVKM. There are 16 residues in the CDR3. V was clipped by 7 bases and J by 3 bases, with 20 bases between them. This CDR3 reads CASTSWEGGATDTQYF. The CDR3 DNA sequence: TGTGCCAGCACCTCCTGGGAGGGGGGAGCAACAGATACGCAGTATTTT. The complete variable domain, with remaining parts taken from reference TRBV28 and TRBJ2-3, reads DVKVTQSSRYLVKRTGEKVFLECVQDMDHENMFWYRQDPGLGLRLIYFSYDVKMKEKGDIPEGYSVSREKKERFSLILESASTNQTSMYLCASTSWEGGATDTQYFGPGTRLTVL.

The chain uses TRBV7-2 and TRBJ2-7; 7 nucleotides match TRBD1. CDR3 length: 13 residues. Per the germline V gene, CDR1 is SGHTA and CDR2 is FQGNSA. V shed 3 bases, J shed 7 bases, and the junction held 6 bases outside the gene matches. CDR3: CASSLETGWEQYF. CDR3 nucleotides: TGTGCCAGCAGCTTGGAGACAGGGTGGGAGCAGTACTTC.

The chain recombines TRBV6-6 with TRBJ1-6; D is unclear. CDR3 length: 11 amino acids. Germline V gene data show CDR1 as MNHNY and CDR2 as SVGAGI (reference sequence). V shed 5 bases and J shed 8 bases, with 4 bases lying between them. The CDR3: CASSPDSPLHF. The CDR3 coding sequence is TGTGCCAGCAGTCCAGATTCACCCCTCCACTTT.

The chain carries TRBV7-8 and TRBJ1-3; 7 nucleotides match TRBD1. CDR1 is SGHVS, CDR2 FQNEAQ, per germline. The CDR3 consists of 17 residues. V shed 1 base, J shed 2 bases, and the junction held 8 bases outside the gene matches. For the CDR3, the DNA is TGTGCCAGCAGCTTAGATTCGGGGACAGTAGCTGGAAACACCATATATTTT. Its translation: CASSLDSGTVAGNTIYF.

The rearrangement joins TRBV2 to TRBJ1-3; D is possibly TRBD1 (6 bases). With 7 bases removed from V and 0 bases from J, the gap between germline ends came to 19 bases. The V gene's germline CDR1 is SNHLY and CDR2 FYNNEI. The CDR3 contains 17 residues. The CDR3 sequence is CASTESTGLVSGNTIYF. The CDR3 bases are TGTGCCAGCACAGAATCGACAGGACTAGTCTCTGGAAACACCATATATTTT.

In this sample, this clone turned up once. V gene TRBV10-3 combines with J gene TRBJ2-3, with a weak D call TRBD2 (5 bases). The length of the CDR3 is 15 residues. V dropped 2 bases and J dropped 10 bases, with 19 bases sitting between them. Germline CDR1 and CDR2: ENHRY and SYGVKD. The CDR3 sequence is CAISEGTSFGNPQYF. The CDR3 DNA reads TGTGCCATCAGTGAGGGAACTAGTTTCGGCAATCCGCAGTATTTT.

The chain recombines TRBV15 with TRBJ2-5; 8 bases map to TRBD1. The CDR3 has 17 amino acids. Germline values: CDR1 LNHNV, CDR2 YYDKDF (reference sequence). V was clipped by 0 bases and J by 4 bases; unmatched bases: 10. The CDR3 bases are TGTGCCACCAGCAGAGACCATTCCGGGACAGGAAGAGAGACCCAGTACTTC. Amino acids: CATSRDHSGTGRETQYF.

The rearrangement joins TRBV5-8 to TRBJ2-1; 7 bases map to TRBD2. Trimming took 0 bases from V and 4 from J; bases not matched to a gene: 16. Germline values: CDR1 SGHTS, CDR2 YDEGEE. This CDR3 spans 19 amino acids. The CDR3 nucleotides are TGTGCCAGCAGCTTGGAAATGTGGTATGGCGGGAGTTTATACAATGAGCAGTTCTTC. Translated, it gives CASSLEMWYGGSLYNEQFF.

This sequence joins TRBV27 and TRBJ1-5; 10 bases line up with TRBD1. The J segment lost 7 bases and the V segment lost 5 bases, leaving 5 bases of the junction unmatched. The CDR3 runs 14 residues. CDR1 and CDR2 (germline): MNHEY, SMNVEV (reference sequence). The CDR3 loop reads CASSRDRGIQPQHF. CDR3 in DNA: TGTGCCAGCAGTAGGGACAGGGGTATACAGCCCCAGCATTTT.

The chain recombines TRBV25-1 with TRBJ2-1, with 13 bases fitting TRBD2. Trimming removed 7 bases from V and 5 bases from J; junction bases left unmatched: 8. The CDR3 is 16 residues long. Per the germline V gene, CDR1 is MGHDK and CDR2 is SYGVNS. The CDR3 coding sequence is TGTGCCAGCACCAACGGACTAGCGGGGGAGAACAATGAGCAGTTCTTC. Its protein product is CASTNGLAGENNEQFF. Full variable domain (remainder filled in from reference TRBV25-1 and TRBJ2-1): EADIYQTPRYLVIGTGKKITLECSQTMGHDKMYWYQQDPGMELHLIHYSYGVNSTEKGDLSSESTVSRIRTEHFPLTLESARPSHTSQYLCASTNGLAGENNEQFFGPGTRLTVL.

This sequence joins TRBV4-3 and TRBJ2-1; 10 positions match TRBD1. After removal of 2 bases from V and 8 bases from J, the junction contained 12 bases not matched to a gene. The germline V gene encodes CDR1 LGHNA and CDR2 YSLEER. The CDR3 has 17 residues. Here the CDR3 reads CASSQWGDSGTGDEQFF. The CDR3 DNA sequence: TGCGCCAGCAGCCAATGGGGGGATAGCGGGACAGGGGATGAGCAGTTCTTC.

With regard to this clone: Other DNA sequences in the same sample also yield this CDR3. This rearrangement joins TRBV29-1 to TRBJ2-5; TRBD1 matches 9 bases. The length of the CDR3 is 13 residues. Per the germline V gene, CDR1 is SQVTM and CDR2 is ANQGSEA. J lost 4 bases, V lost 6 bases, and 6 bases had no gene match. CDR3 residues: CSVAQGAGETQYF. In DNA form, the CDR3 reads TGCAGCGTGGCACAGGGGGCGGGAGAGACCCAGTACTTC.

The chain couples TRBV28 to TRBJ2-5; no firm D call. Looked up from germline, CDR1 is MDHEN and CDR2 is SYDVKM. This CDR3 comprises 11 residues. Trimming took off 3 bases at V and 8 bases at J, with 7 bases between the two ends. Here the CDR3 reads CASSLRYTQYF. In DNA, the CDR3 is TGTGCCAGCAGTTTGCGGTATACCCAGTACTTC.

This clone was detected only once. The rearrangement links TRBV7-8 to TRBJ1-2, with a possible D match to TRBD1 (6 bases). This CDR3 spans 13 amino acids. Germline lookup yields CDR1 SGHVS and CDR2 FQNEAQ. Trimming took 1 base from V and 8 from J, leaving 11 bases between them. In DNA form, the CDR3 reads TGTGCCAGCAGCTTAGGGGGGCAGGGAGGCTACACCTTC. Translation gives CASSLGGQGGYTF. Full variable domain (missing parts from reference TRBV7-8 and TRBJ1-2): GAGVSQSPRYKVAKRGQDVALRCDPISGHVSLFWYQQALGQGPEFLTYFQNEAQLDKSGLPSDRFFAERPEGSVSTLKIQRTQQEDSAVYLCASSLGGQGGYTFGSGTRLTVV.